This TCR beta chain stems from a study of T cell responses to AZD1222 COVID-19 vaccine. V gave up 3 bases and J gave up 10 bases; unmatched junction bases: 14. Germline CDR1 reads LNHDA; CDR2 reads SQIVND (reference sequence). The CDR3 covers 15 residues. Findings of the study overall: It should be noted that donors were predominantly white British and more often female, and clonal diversity was possibly underestimated. The number of AZD1222 recipients seropositive at baseline was only five or six.

Sequencing was performed with immunoSEQ multiplex PCR; in TCRdb, only in-frame clones are kept and a portion is missing. The table lists about 48,000 clones, around 86% of them singletons. Note on this clone: The antigen remains unidentified.

The material was peripheral blood, obtained 28 days after the second AZD1222 dose. The genes are TRBV19 and TRBJ1-1; 7 bases are shared with TRBD1. The sequence came from an adult who received the AZD1222 COVID-19 vaccine. CDR3 in amino acids: CASSMGGGRSIGAFF. The CDR3 DNA reads as TGTGCCAGTAGTATGGGAGGGGGCCGATCGATTGGAGCTTTCTTT.